These T cell receptor beta chains were read from a single sample in a study of somatic mutations in cytotoxic T cells in rheumatoid arthritis. Method: immunoSEQ multiplex PCR; TCRdb's copy keeps in-frame clones and lacks some. The table records 2,500 to 3,000 clones, 60% to 75% of them present only once. Sequencing used CD8+ T cells sorted from synovial fluid. All receptors come from a woman aged 18-29 years with rheumatoid arthritis. Each CDR3 is given with its conserved first and last residue. The D gene is left open where the match is weak. The size entry is marked missing in some rows and otherwise reads once, few, many or a size class.

j_call,d_call,clone_size,v_call,cdr3_nt,cdr3_aa
TRBJ2-3,NA,NA,TRBV9,TGTGCCAGCAGCGTAATTGGGAGGTCCTCAGATACGCAGTATTTT,CASSVIGRSSDTQYF
TRBJ2-1,NA,NA,TRBV29-1,TGCAGCGTTGTGGGCATAACCAATGAGCAGTTCTTC,CSVVGITNEQFF
TRBJ1-1,NA,NA,TRBV6-6,TGTGCCACCGCCGGGGGAGTGCAAGTGAACACTGAAGCTTTCTTT,CATAGGVQVNTEAFF
TRBJ2-7,TRBD1,NA,TRBV19,TGTGCCAGTAGTGGGAGGACAGGGACCTACGAGCAGTACTTC,CASSGRTGTYEQYF
TRBJ1-5,NA,NA,TRBV28,TGTGCCAGCTACTGGACTGGTAGCAATCAGCCCCAGCATTTT,CASYWTGSNQPQHF
TRBJ2-1,NA,NA,TRBV6-6,TGTGCCAGCAGTTTGGGGGACTTGTCCTACAATGAGCAGTTCTTC,CASSLGDLSYNEQFF
TRBJ2-3,NA,few,TRBV27,TGTGCCAGCAGTTTGTCGCGGGTAGATACGCAGTATTTT,CASSLSRVDTQYF
TRBJ2-1,TRBD2,once,TRBV28,TGTGCCAGCAGCTTTAGCGGGAGGGCCTATGAGCAGTTCTTC,CASSFSGRAYEQFF
TRBJ1-1,NA,NA,TRBV11-3,TGTGCCAGCAGCCCCAAAGGGGGTAGCACTGAAGCTTTCTTT,CASSPKGGSTEAFF
TRBJ1-2,NA,NA,TRBV27,TGTGCCAGCAGTTGGGGCGAAAACTATGGCTACACCTTC,CASSWGENYGYTF
TRBJ2-2,TRBD2,NA,TRBV11-2,TGTGCCAGCAGGTTACTAGCGGTTGATTTGAACACCGGGGAGCTGTTTTTT,CASRLLAVDLNTGELFF
TRBJ2-1,NA,NA,TRBV10-3,TGTGCCACTCTCACTAGTGGGAATGAGCAGTTCTTC,CATLTSGNEQFF
TRBJ2-1,NA,NA,TRBV7-3,TGTGCCAGCAGCTTAGCTAGAGTATTCTACAATGAGCAGTTCTTC,CASSLARVFYNEQFF
TRBJ2-3,TRBD2,NA,TRBV10-3,TGTGCCATCAGTTCTAGCGGGGGGCCGGGGCCCACAGATACGCAGTATTTT,CAISSSGGPGPTDTQYF
TRBJ2-1,TRBD2,NA,TRBV4-1,TGCGCCAGCAGCCAAGATCAGGCGGGGGGCCCAAATGAGCAGTTCTTC,CASSQDQAGGPNEQFF
TRBJ2-7,TRBD2,NA,TRBV7-6,TGTGCCAGCAGCGCCACGACTAGCGGGGGGTATGAGCAGTACTTC,CASSATTSGGYEQYF
TRBJ1-2,TRBD1,NA,TRBV9,TGTGCCAGCACACACCGGGACAGCTTCTATGGCTACACCTTC,CASTHRDSFYGYTF
TRBJ1-2,TRBD1,NA,TRBV27,TGTGCCAGCAGTCCTTGGACAGGGCTAGCTAACTATGGCTACACCTTC,CASSPWTGLANYGYTF
TRBJ1-1,TRBD1,NA,TRBV5-5,TGTGCCAGCAGCCTAGGGACAGGTTTGAACACTGAAGCTTTCTTT,CASSLGTGLNTEAFF
TRBJ2-1,NA,NA,TRBV18,TGTGCCAGCACGGACAGTTCAATTAGCTCCTACAATGAGCAGTTCTTC,CASTDSSISSYNEQFF
TRBJ1-2,TRBD1,NA,TRBV15,TGTGCCACCAGCAGAGATGAGACAGGGATAGGCTACACCTTC,CATSRDETGIGYTF
TRBJ2-7,NA,few,TRBV29-1,TGCAGCGTCGAACTACAGGACTACGAGCAGTACTTC,CSVELQDYEQYF
TRBJ1-3,NA,NA,TRBV10-3,TGTGCCATCAGGACAGAGCCCGGAAACACCATATATTTT,CAIRTEPGNTIYF
TRBJ2-5,NA,NA,TRBV9,TGTGCCAGCAGCCTAAAAGTACAGGCTGAAGGTAAAGAGACCCAGTACTTC,CASSLKVQAEGKETQYF
TRBJ2-1,TRBD1,NA,TRBV27,TGTGCCAGCAGTCAACCCGGGACAGGGGGAGATGAGCAGTTCTTC,CASSQPGTGGDEQFF
TRBJ2-7,NA,few,TRBV4-3,TGCGCCAGCAGCCAAGGCGGTCTGCAGTACTTC,CASSQGGLQYF
TRBJ2-3,TRBD2,NA,TRBV6-5,TGTGCCAGCAGTTACTCAGCTAGCGGGGGGTCTGATACGCAGTATTTT,CASSYSASGGSDTQYF
TRBJ2-7,NA,NA,TRBV11-2,TGTGCCAGCAGCCTTCAGCGAGCAGGGCGACTTGACGAGCAGTACTTC,CASSLQRAGRLDEQYF
TRBJ2-2,NA,NA,TRBV6-5,TGTGCCAGCAGATCTAGCGCCGGGGAGCTGTTTTTT,CASRSSAGELFF
TRBJ2-7,NA,NA,TRBV28,TGTGCCAGCAGTTTAAGGTTGCAGCGGCCTAACTCCTACGAGCAGTACTTC,CASSLRLQRPNSYEQYF
TRBJ2-7,TRBD1,few,TRBV7-2,TGTGCCAGCAGCTTAACGAGACAGGGTATCAACGAGCAGTACTTC,CASSLTRQGINEQYF
TRBJ2-4,NA,NA,TRBV7-9,TGTGCCAGCAGCTTCCAGGGGGCCAAAAACATTCAGTACTTC,CASSFQGAKNIQYF
TRBJ2-1,TRBD1,few,TRBV18,TGTGCCAGCTCACCAGCAGGGGGCAATGAGCAGTTCTTC,CASSPAGGNEQFF
TRBJ2-5,TRBD2,NA,TRBV13,TGTGCCAGCAGCCCCCCGGGGAAGCGGGGACAAGAGACCCAGTACTTC,CASSPPGKRGQETQYF
TRBJ1-6,NA,NA,TRBV27,TGTGCCAGCAGTTTATACGGGGGACTGTCTAATCGATCACCCCTCCACTTT,CASSLYGGLSNRSPLHF
TRBJ1-2,NA,few,TRBV6-5,TGTGCCAGCAGCTCAGAACAAGTTAACTATGGCTACACCTTC,CASSSEQVNYGYTF
TRBJ2-7,NA,NA,TRBV9,TGTGCCAGCAGCGCCGACGGGAACTCCTACGAGCAGTACTTC,CASSADGNSYEQYF
TRBJ2-2,TRBD1,NA,TRBV2,TGTGCCAGCGCGAAAGGGACAGGGAACACCGGGGAGCTGTTTTTT,CASAKGTGNTGELFF
TRBJ1-1,NA,NA,TRBV4-3,TGCGCCAGCAGCCAAGTGACAACCACCCCACTGGGAGCTTTCTTT,CASSQVTTTPLGAFF
TRBJ2-5,NA,NA,TRBV5-1,TGCGCCAGCAGCCTCTCCGCAGGGGGGAGGGAGACCCAGTACTTC,CASSLSAGGRETQYF